This T cell receptor beta chain was profiled in a study of blood T cell repertoires in COVID-19. Across the study: Acute-phase and convalescent COVID-19 samples originated in the United States, Italy and Spain. Sources were T cells, B-cell-depleted T cells, or PBMCs; the material itself was cDNA or gDNA.

In the original analysis: Using reference gene primer amplification, nucleated cell counts were estimated. Sequenced by immunoSEQ multiplex PCR; TCRdb stores in-frame clones only, minus some. The V and J calls and the clone size are those of that table, but D and trimming were determined from the DNA. The sample contains about 160,000 clones, approximately 82% of which appear only once. This CDR3 is built from 17 residues. In germline, CDR1 is WNHNN, CDR2 SYGVQD (reference sequence). The ends were cut back, 3 bases at V and 2 bases at J, with 17 bases in the middle. The clonotype originates from a woman older than 75 with acute or convalescent COVID-19. The sequenced material came from peripheral blood. The rearrangement joins TRBV10-1 to TRBJ1-5; D unclear. The CDR3 sequence is CASSEVPGIRRNQPQHF. The CDR3 region has the DNA TGCGCCAGCAGTGAAGTGCCGGGAATTCGACGCAATCAGCCCCAGCATTTT.